One and the same sample provided the 27 T cell receptor beta chains below, sequenced in a study of OX40 agonist ivuxolimab in advanced cancers. Only in-frame clones appear in the TCRdb table, and some are missing; sequencing was by immunoSEQ multiplex PCR. Of approximately 60,000 clones listed, 92% are singletons. The sample was CD4+ or CD8+ T cells sorted from blood, taken in a trial of the OX40 agonist ivuxolimab. The receptor set was obtained from an adult with an advanced solid tumor such as melanoma, head and neck, liver or kidney cancer.

The chain uses TRBV6-5 and TRBJ1-2; the D gene is possibly TRBD1 (5 bases). The CDR3 runs 11 residues. V was cut by 7 bases and J by 9 bases, with 12 bases left in between. From germline, CDR1 is MNHEY and CDR2 SVGAGI. Here the CDR3 DNA reads TGTGCCAGCATCAGGGCAGGGCGCTACACCTTC. Amino acid sequence: CASIRAGRYTF.

The chain links TRBV2 to TRBJ1-2; a possible D gene is TRBD1 (6 bases). The CDR3 extends over 13 amino acids. Germline V CDR1 and CDR2: SNHLY, FYNNEI. V was clipped by 6 bases and J by 4 bases, with 12 bases between them. The CDR3 DNA reads as TGTGCCAGCAGGAGGGGGGAGGGCTATGGCTACACCTTC. Its translation: CASRRGEGYGYTF. Drawing the rest from reference TRBV2 and TRBJ1-2, the complete variable domain is EPEVTQTPSHQVTQMGQEVILRCVPISNHLYFYWYRQILGQKVEFLVSFYNNEISEKSEIFDDQFSVERPDGSNFTLKIRSTKLEDSAMYFCASRRGEGYGYTFGSGTRLTVV.

The chain has TRBV7-8 and TRBJ1-2; D perhaps matches TRBD1 (5 bases). From germline, CDR1 is SGHVS and CDR2 FQNEAQ. The CDR3 loop spans 15 amino acids. The V and J ends lost 0 bases and 2 bases respectively, with 10 bases between them. CDR3 region: CASSLARGGNYGYTF. In nucleotides, the CDR3 is TGTGCCAGCAGCTTAGCGCGGGGGGGGAACTATGGCTACACCTTC.

This clone was counted once. The chain carries TRBV7-6 and TRBJ2-3; TRBD2 aligns across 14 bases. CDR1 is SGHVS, CDR2 FNYEAQ, per germline. J gave up 3 bases and V 3 bases, and 5 bases lay outside the gene matches. The CDR3 runs to 17 residues. DNA for the CDR3: TGTGCCAGCAGCTTGCAGGGGACTAGCGGGAGAACAGATACGCAGTATTTT. This sequence encodes CASSLQGTSGRTDTQYF.

The chain joins TRBV29-1 to TRBJ1-1; TRBD1 aligns across 11 bases. The CDR3 has 14 residues. Germline lookup yields CDR1 SQVTM and CDR2 ANQGSEA. J was trimmed by 8 bases and V by 7 bases; bases with no gene match: 12. CDR3 DNA sequence: TGCAGCGCTGCGGGGGGACAGGGGGATAAGGAAGCTTTCTTT. This encodes CSAAGGQGDKEAFF.

The gene calls are TRBV30 and TRBJ1-3, with D perhaps TRBD1 (5 bases). V gave up 8 bases and J gave up 3 bases, with 8 bases separating them. Germline CDR1 is GTSNPN and CDR2 is SVGIG (reference sequence). The length of the CDR3 is 11 residues. The chain's CDR3 is CALTVGNTIYF. CDR3 DNA sequence: TGTGCCCTGACAGTTGGAAACACCATATATTTT. Looking up the rest from reference TRBV30 and TRBJ1-3 gives the full variable domain: SQTIHQWPATLVQPVGSPLSLECTVEGTSNPNLYWYRQAAGRGLQLLFYSVGIGQISSEVPQNLSASRPQDRQFILSSKKLLLSDSGFYLCALTVGNTIYFGEGSWLTVV.

This chain links TRBV5-8 with TRBJ1-4; D is perhaps TRBD1 (6 bases). V dropped 4 bases and J dropped 0 bases, with 16 bases sitting between them. CDR3 size: 17 residues. Germline V gene lookup returns CDR1 SGHTS and CDR2 YDEGEE. In nucleotides, the CDR3 is TGTGCCAGCAGCCCCAGCAGGGGAATGACAACTAATGAAAAACTGTTTTTT. Residues: CASSPSRGMTTNEKLFF.

This chain uses TRBV7-2 with TRBJ1-1; 10 bases fit TRBD1. V lost 5 bases and J lost 3; bases outside the gene matches: 6. CDR3 size: 15 residues. The germline gives CDR1 SGHTA, CDR2 FQGNSA. The CDR3 loop reads CASSGTGVRDTEAFF. In nucleotides, the CDR3 is TGTGCCAGCAGCGGGACAGGGGTGAGGGACACTGAAGCTTTCTTT.

This clone was recorded once. CDR3 region: CASSFSGGYGYTF. CDR3 DNA sequence: TGTGCCAGTAGTTTTTCAGGGGGCTATGGCTACACCTTC. V and J are TRBV19 and TRBJ1-2; TRBD1 aligns across 7 bases. This CDR3 contains 13 residues. With 5 bases clipped from V and 4 bases from J, the junction kept 4 bases outside the gene matches. CDR1 and CDR2 from the germline V gene are LNHDA and SQIVND (reference sequence).

This clone was seen once. The chain has TRBV6-1 and TRBJ1-5; D not resolved. The CDR3 has 13 residues. The germline V gene encodes CDR1 MNHNS and CDR2 SASEGT. V dropped 4 bases and J dropped 5 bases, with 9 bases sitting between them. As DNA, the CDR3 is TGTGCCAGCAGTGGGATAGGAGATCAGCCCCAGCATTTT. Translating it yields CASSGIGDQPQHF.

This clone was recorded once. The chain couples TRBV4-2 to TRBJ2-3; 14 bases match TRBD2. The germline CDR1 and CDR2 sequences are LGHNA and YNFKEQ. J gave up 6 bases and V 1 base, and 24 bases lay outside the gene matches. CDR3 length: 23 residues. DNA for the CDR3: TGTGCCAGCAGCCAAGCTGGGACTCTGGGACTAGCGGGAGTCCGTCCCAGACTGGATACGCAGTATTTT. Its protein product is CASSQAGTLGLAGVRPRLDTQYF.

The rearrangement uses TRBV6-6 and TRBJ2-6, with D maybe TRBD2 (7 bases). The V and J ends lost 10 bases and 0 bases respectively, with 16 bases between them. Germline lookup yields CDR1 MNHNY and CDR2 SVGAGI (reference sequence). The CDR3 runs to 16 residues. The CDR3 spells CAIGGGGASGANVLTF. The CDR3 nucleotides are TGTGCCATCGGGGGAGGGGGAGCCTCTGGGGCCAACGTCCTGACTTTC.

This clone appeared once. V gene TRBV6-6 combines with J gene TRBJ2-7; D is undetermined. Trimming took 7 bases from V and 6 from J, leaving 13 bases between them. There are 12 residues in the CDR3. CDR1 is MNHNY, CDR2 SVGAGI, per germline (reference sequence). For the CDR3, the DNA is TGTGCCAGCACCACTGGACCCTCCGAGCAGTACTTC. Translating gives CASTTGPSEQYF.

The chain employs TRBV6-5 and TRBJ1-3, with D hard to call. With 4 bases removed from V and 2 bases from J, the gap between germline ends came to 9 bases. The CDR3 has 14 amino acids. Per the germline V gene, CDR1 is MNHEY and CDR2 is SVGAGI. CDR3 sequence: CASSLEGTGNTIYF. The CDR3 DNA reads TGTGCCAGCAGTTTGGAGGGAACTGGAAACACCATATATTTT.

The CDR3, as DNA: TGTGCCAGCAGCTTAGGAGGAGTAACAGATACGCAGTATTTT. This translates into CASSLGGVTDTQYF. The chain employs TRBV7-9 and TRBJ2-3; no reliable D call. Between the trimmed V and J ends, which lost 1 base and 3 bases, there was a span of 8 bases. Germline V lookup: CDR1 SEHNR, CDR2 FQNEAQ (reference sequence). The CDR3 extends over 14 amino acids.

V usage is TRBV5-4 and J usage is TRBJ1-1; the D is unclear. Deletions cut 2 bases from V and 1 base from J, with 9 bases between. Germline loops: CDR1 SGHNT, CDR2 YYREEE (reference sequence). CDR3 length: 14 amino acids. CDR3 nucleotides: TGTGCCAGCAGCTTTAGGGTAGCGAACACTGAAGCTTTCTTT. Translating it yields CASSFRVANTEAFF.

The chain joins TRBV18 to TRBJ1-6; unclear D gene. Germline assignment: CDR1 KGHSH and CDR2 LQKENI. The CDR3 totals 13 residues. The germline V and J ends were trimmed by 2 bases and 8 bases, with 7 bases remaining between them. The CDR3 DNA follows: TGTGCCAGCTCACCAGGGGTGGATTCACCCCTCCACTTT. This encodes CASSPGVDSPLHF.

This chain uses TRBV21-1 with TRBJ2-7; the table's D call, TRBD1, was not checked against the DNA. TRBV21-1 has pseudogene status. The CDR3 runs 16 residues. CDR3 in amino acids: CASSKSWTVEDDEQYF. The CDR3 nucleotides are TGTGCCAGCAGCAAATCTTGGACAGTTGAGGATGACGAGCAGTACTTC.

The rearrangement links TRBV25-1 to TRBJ2-5, with a weak D call TRBD1 (6 bases). The germline V gene encodes CDR1 MGHDK and CDR2 SYGVNS. The germline V and J ends were trimmed by 8 bases and 3 bases, with 19 bases remaining between them. The CDR3 length is 15 residues. In DNA form, the CDR3 reads TGTGCCAGCTCACATCTCGGACAGTCCAAAGAGACCCAGTACTTC. It yields the protein CASSHLGQSKETQYF.

V usage is TRBV7-3 and J usage is TRBJ2-1, with TRBD2 as a possible D gene (6 bases). The germline CDR1 and CDR2 sequences are SGHTA and FQGTGA. The CDR3 runs 12 residues. Trimming left V 7 bases short and J 7 bases short, with 11 bases between. CDR3 residues: CASTTRGNEQFF. CDR3 nucleotides: TGTGCCAGCACCACCCGGGGGAATGAGCAGTTCTTC.

The chain recombines TRBV5-4 with TRBJ1-1; D gene unclear. V dropped 1 base and J dropped 0 bases, with 4 bases sitting between them. Germline assignment: CDR1 SGHNT and CDR2 YYREEE (reference sequence). The CDR3 consists of 13 residues. CDR3 in amino acids: CASSLRMNTEAFF. DNA for the CDR3: TGTGCCAGCAGCTTGAGAATGAACACTGAAGCTTTCTTT.

The rearrangement joins TRBV9 to TRBJ2-7; a weak D match, TRBD1 (7 bases). The CDR3 has 15 amino acids. The germline V and J ends were trimmed by 4 bases and 5 bases, with 19 bases remaining between them. The germline gives CDR1 SGDLS, CDR2 YYNGEE. CDR3 sequence reads: CASSPGGGQLDEQYF. The DNA of the CDR3 is TGTGCCAGCAGCCCAGGAGGGGGACAGCTCGACGAGCAGTACTTC.

The rearrangement uses TRBV19 and TRBJ2-1, with 7 bases aligning to TRBD2. This CDR3 is built from 15 residues. From germline, CDR1 is LNHDA and CDR2 SQIVND (reference sequence). With 1 base clipped from V and 0 bases from J, the junction kept 0 bases outside the gene matches. The CDR3 nucleotides are TGTGCCAGTAGTATAGCGGGGGGCTCCTACAATGAGCAGTTCTTC. Translated: CASSIAGGSYNEQFF.

V gene TRBV18 combines with J gene TRBJ1-2, with D maybe TRBD1 (5 bases). Trimming cost V 3 bases and J 8 bases, with 13 bases left between them. CDR3 length: 13 residues. CDR1 and CDR2 (germline): KGHSH, LQKENI. The CDR3 DNA follows: TGTGCCAGCTCACCCCAGGGCTTGGAAGGCTACACCTTC. Translating it yields CASSPQGLEGYTF.

The V and J genes are TRBV30 and TRBJ2-5; D uncertain. This CDR3 has 13 residues. Germline CDR1 GTSNPN, CDR2 SVGIG (reference sequence). The V gene lost 4 bases and the J gene lost 2 bases, with 11 bases spanning the gap. In nucleotides, the CDR3 is TGTGCCTGGACCCGGCCTGGGCAAGAGACCCAGTACTTC. This gives the protein CAWTRPGQETQYF.

J is TRBJ2-7 and V is TRBV20-1, with D hard to call. The CDR3 sequence is 11 residues long. The V end lost 0 bases, the J end lost 4 bases, and 4 bases lay between the germline ends. Per the germline V gene, CDR1 is DFQATT and CDR2 is SNEGSKA (reference sequence). The CDR3 is CSARDGYEQYF. The DNA of the CDR3 is TGCAGTGCTAGAGACGGGTACGAGCAGTACTTC.

This chain connects TRBV5-1 to TRBJ2-1; unclear D gene. The CDR3 has 15 residues. Germline-derived CDR1 and CDR2 are SGHRS and YFSETQ. V lost 2 bases and J 8 bases, leaving 17 bases between the germline ends. In DNA, the CDR3 is TGCGCCAGCAGCTTCCCGGAGTTGGGTCTCGATGAGCAGTTCTTC. Amino acid sequence: CASSFPELGLDEQFF.